A single sample gave rise to the 23 T cell receptor beta chains below, sequenced in a study of T cell responses to AZD1222 COVID-19 vaccine (dated by TCRdb to the early 2020s). Library preparation was by the immunoSEQ multiplex PCR assay. Drawn from immuneACCESS, this table holds only the in-frame rearrangements with V and J called that TCRdb kept. Clones are partly lost; checked studies trace under half to an unresolved V gene and leave the rest unexplained. In all, the sample holds about 120,000 clones, and 85% to 95% of those were seen once. The ten largest account for 7.8% of the sample. This specimen's time point label, per the study, means: baseline before first vaccination. The sample consisted of peripheral blood, taken on day 0 of AZD1222 vaccination. The source is an adult in good health.

V usage is TRBV19 and J usage is TRBJ1-4; a weak D match, TRBD1 (5 bases). The CDR3 totals 15 residues. With 4 bases removed from V and 5 bases from J, the gap between germline ends came to 14 bases. Germline loops: CDR1 LNHDA, CDR2 SQIVND (reference sequence). CDR3 in amino acids: CASSTQGRRNEKLFF. The CDR3 coding sequence is TGTGCCAGTAGTACCCAGGGACGGCGGAATGAAAAACTGTTTTTT.

J is TRBJ2-7 and V is TRBV11-3; no clear D gene. The germline CDR1 and CDR2 sequences are SGHNT and YENEEA. CDR3 size: 15 residues. Trimming pared 1 base from V and 1 base from J, leaving 11 bases between. The CDR3 coding sequence is TGTGCCAGCAGCTTAGTCCAGTCTCCTTCCTACGAGCAGTACTTC. Its protein is CASSLVQSPSYEQYF.

This chain's CDR3 is CASSPTGTKYGYTF. The CDR3, as DNA: TGTGCCAGCTCACCGACAGGGACCAAATATGGCTACACCTTC. This chain links TRBV18 with TRBJ1-2; 7 positions match TRBD1. The CDR3 sequence is 14 residues long. Germline CDR1 is KGHSH and CDR2 is LQKENI. The V and J ends lost 3 bases and 5 bases, in that order; junction bases with no gene match: 6.

The rearrangement uses TRBV19 and TRBJ2-5; TRBD1 aligns across 9 bases. V was pared by 10 bases and J by 0 bases, with 12 bases of the junction left unmatched. This CDR3 spans 16 amino acids. CDR1 is LNHDA and CDR2 is SQIVND in the germline V gene (reference sequence). The chain's CDR3 is CATRRVGDRDQETQYF. DNA for the CDR3: TGTGCCACCAGGAGGGTTGGGGACAGGGACCAAGAGACCCAGTACTTC.

The gene calls are TRBV28 and TRBJ1-2; D may be TRBD1 (5 bases). From germline, CDR1 is MDHEN and CDR2 SYDVKM. V lost 7 bases to trimming and J lost 8 bases, with 11 bases between them. This CDR3 region has 11 residues. The CDR3 here is CASTPGGGYTF. The CDR3 DNA sequence: TGTGCCAGCACGCCGGGGGGAGGCTACACCTTC.

The chain joins TRBV7-3 to TRBJ1-1; no clear D. V gave up 5 bases and J gave up 0 bases, with 7 bases separating them. This CDR3 comprises 13 residues. Germline V gene sequence: CDR1 SGHTA, CDR2 FQGTGA. CDR3 protein: CASSTQLNTEAFF. DNA of the CDR3: TGTGCCAGCAGCACCCAATTGAACACTGAAGCTTTCTTT.

The chain couples TRBV12-3 or TRBV12-4 to TRBJ1-1; D gene ambiguous. The CDR3 loop spans 12 amino acids. V dropped 3 bases and J dropped 4 bases, with 6 bases sitting between them. The CDR3 reads CASSFSITEAFF. CDR3 sequence (DNA): TGTGCCAGCAGTTTTTCGATCACTGAAGCTTTCTTT.

The gene calls are TRBV19 and TRBJ1-5; no firm D call. Germline-derived CDR1 and CDR2 are LNHDA and SQIVND (reference sequence). The CDR3 extends over 13 amino acids. V shed 6 bases and J shed 4 bases, with 10 bases lying between them. The CDR3 DNA sequence: TGTGCCAGTAGCCCGGGAGCTAATCAGCCCCAGCATTTT. It encodes CASSPGANQPQHF.

The chain joins TRBV5-5 to TRBJ1-2; 12 bases fit TRBD1. This CDR3 is built from 16 residues. The junction had 6 bases not matched to a gene; V was cut back by 3 bases and J by 3 bases. CDR1 SGHKS and CDR2 YYEKEE come from the germline V gene (reference sequence). This chain's CDR3 is CASSSSGTGGYYGYTF. For the CDR3, the DNA is TGTGCCAGCAGCTCCTCCGGGACAGGGGGCTACTATGGCTACACCTTC.

In this sample, this clone turned up a few times. V gene TRBV7-3 combines with J gene TRBJ2-2, with TRBD2 identical over 11 bases. After removal of 3 bases from V and 7 bases from J, the junction contained 7 bases not matched to a gene. In germline, CDR1 is SGHTA, CDR2 FQGTGA. The length of the CDR3 is 16 residues. CDR3 DNA sequence: TGTGCCAGCAGCTTGAAGGCCGGGACTAGCGGCGGGGAGCTGTTTTTT. Encoded protein: CASSLKAGTSGGELFF.

A remark on this clone: Distinct nucleotide sequences in the sample also encode this CDR3. The chain is built from TRBV12-3 or TRBV12-4 and TRBJ1-2; no firm D call. V lost 3 bases and J lost 2, with 7 bases in between. The CDR3 has 13 amino acids. CDR3 in DNA: TGTGCCAGCAGTTTGGGAGGGAACTATGGCTACACCTTC. It codes for CASSLGGNYGYTF.

The chain joins TRBV10-3 to TRBJ2-7, with no clear D. The CDR3 consists of 11 residues. V shed 6 bases and J shed 3 bases, with 6 bases lying between them. Germline V gives CDR1 ENHRY, CDR2 SYGVKD. The CDR3 is CAISELYEQYF. DNA for the CDR3: TGTGCCATCAGCGAACTCTACGAGCAGTACTTC.

This chain links TRBV19 with TRBJ2-7; either TRBD1 or TRBD2 may supply D (5 bases each). The V gene lost 3 bases and the J gene lost 2 bases, with 8 bases spanning the gap. Germline loops: CDR1 LNHDA, CDR2 SQIVND (reference sequence). This CDR3 spans 13 amino acids. The CDR3 DNA is TGTGCCAGTAGTATTCAGGGACCCTACGAGCAGTACTTC. Translating gives CASSIQGPYEQYF.

The chain has TRBV2 and TRBJ2-7; 7 bases agree with TRBD1. Germline V CDR1 and CDR2: SNHLY, FYNNEI. The V gene end was trimmed by 3 bases and the J gene end by 2 bases; junction bases not matched to a gene: 1. The CDR3 has 13 residues. CDR3 sequence (DNA): TGTGCCAGCAGTGAGGGACAGCCCTACGAGCAGTACTTC. Translating gives CASSEGQPYEQYF.

The chain couples TRBV7-9 to TRBJ1-2, with TRBD1 matching 7 bases. Germline assignment: CDR1 SEHNR and CDR2 FQNEAQ (reference sequence). The CDR3 loop spans 16 amino acids. The V gene end was trimmed by 3 bases and the J gene end by 0 bases; junction bases not matched to a gene: 7. The CDR3 DNA follows: TGTGCCAGCAGCTTCGGACAGGTCGGAGCTAACTATGGCTACACCTTC. It codes for CASSFGQVGANYGYTF.

This chain links TRBV27 with TRBJ2-7; 7 nucleotides match TRBD2. V was pared by 7 bases and J by 7 bases, with 13 bases of the junction left unmatched. The CDR3 has 14 residues. CDR1 and CDR2 from the germline V gene are MNHEY and SMNVEV (reference sequence). The CDR3 here is CASTAGYPGGEQYF. Here the CDR3 DNA reads TGTGCCAGCACCGCGGGGTACCCGGGGGGAGAGCAGTACTTC.

This clone was observed a single time. This sequence joins TRBV7-9 and TRBJ2-2; D call uncertain. Trimming took off 1 base at V and 4 bases at J, with 10 bases between the two ends. The V gene's germline CDR1 is SEHNR and CDR2 FQNEAQ (reference sequence). This CDR3 is built from 15 residues. The CDR3 DNA sequence: TGTGCCAGCAGCTTAGTAAGGGTTGGCACCGGGGAGCTGTTTTTT. Translating it yields CASSLVRVGTGELFF.

The chain links TRBV19 to TRBJ1-3; D call uncertain. The germline V gene encodes CDR1 LNHDA and CDR2 SQIVND (reference sequence). The CDR3 loop spans 13 amino acids. The V end was cut by 7 bases, the J end by 0 bases, with 7 bases between. The CDR3 DNA reads as TGTGCCAGTACACGGGGCTCTGGAAACACCATATATTTT. Protein: CASTRGSGNTIYF.

V usage is TRBV7-6 and J usage is TRBJ1-5, with 8 positions matching TRBD1. Germline lookup yields CDR1 SGHVS and CDR2 FNYEAQ. This CDR3 region has 15 residues. V shed 4 bases, J shed 7 bases, and the junction held 9 bases outside the gene matches. CDR3 residues: CASSYGTGPGQPQHF. CDR3 coding DNA: TGTGCCAGCAGCTATGGGACAGGCCCGGGGCAGCCCCAGCATTTT. Based on the CDR3 plus reference TRBV7-6 and TRBJ1-5, the full variable domain is GAGVSQSPRYKVTKRGQDVALRCDPISGHVSLYWYRQALGQGPEFLTYFNYEAQQDKSGLPNDRFSAERPEGSISTLTIQRTEQRDSAMYRCASSYGTGPGQPQHFGDGTRLSIL.

This chain connects TRBV6-5 to TRBJ2-1, with no clear D. The CDR3 extends over 11 amino acids. Looked up from germline, CDR1 is MNHEY and CDR2 is SVGAGI. Trimming removed 6 bases at V and 4 bases at J, with 4 bases between. Here the CDR3 reads CASSQYNEQFF. In DNA form, the CDR3 reads TGTGCCAGCAGCCAGTACAATGAGCAGTTCTTC.

The genes are TRBV28 and TRBJ1-3; possibly TRBD1 for D (5 bases). The CDR3 runs 14 residues. The germline V gene has CDR1 MDHEN and CDR2 SYDVKM. Trimming removed 7 bases from V and 0 bases from J, with 10 bases in between. The CDR3: CASTAGASGNTIYF. The DNA for the CDR3 is TGTGCCAGCACCGCCGGGGCCTCTGGAAACACCATATATTTT.

V usage is TRBV10-1 and J usage is TRBJ2-5; 9 positions agree with TRBD1. This CDR3 spans 15 amino acids. Germline CDR1 and CDR2: WNHNN and SYGVQD (reference sequence). Losses at the gene ends were 2 bases for V and 4 bases for J; bases not matched to a gene: 5. The CDR3 sequence is CASSEGQGRGETQYF. Here the CDR3 DNA reads TGCGCCAGCAGTGAGGGACAGGGGCGAGGAGAGACCCAGTACTTC.

CDR3 DNA sequence: TGTGCCAGCCGTGGGTTGACACAAGCAACTAATGAAAAACTGTTTTTT. Encoded protein: CASRGLTQATNEKLFF. The J gene is TRBJ1-4, the V gene TRBV6-1; D gene uncertain. CDR1 is MNHNS and CDR2 is SASEGT in the germline V gene. This CDR3 has 16 amino acids. Trimming stripped 8 bases from V and 0 bases from J, with 16 bases between.